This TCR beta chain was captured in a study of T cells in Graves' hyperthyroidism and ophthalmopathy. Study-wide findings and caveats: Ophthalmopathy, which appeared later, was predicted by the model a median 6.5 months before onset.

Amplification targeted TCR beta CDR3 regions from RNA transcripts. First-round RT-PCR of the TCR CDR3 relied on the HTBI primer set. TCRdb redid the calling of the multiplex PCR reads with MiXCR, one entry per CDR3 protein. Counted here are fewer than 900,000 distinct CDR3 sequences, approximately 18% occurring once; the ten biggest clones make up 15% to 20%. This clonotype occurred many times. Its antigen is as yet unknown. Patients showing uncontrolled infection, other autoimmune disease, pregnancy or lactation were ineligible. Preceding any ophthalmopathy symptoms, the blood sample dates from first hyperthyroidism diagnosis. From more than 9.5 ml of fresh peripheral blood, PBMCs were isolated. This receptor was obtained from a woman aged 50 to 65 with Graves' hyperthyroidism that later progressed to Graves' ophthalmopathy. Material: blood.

CDR3 DNA: TGCAGTGCTAGAGACACCGGGGGGGGCAATCAGCCCCAGCATTTT. Amino acid sequence: CSARDTGGGNQPQHF. The rearrangement joins TRBV20-1 to TRBJ1-5; D is perhaps TRBD1 (5 bases). CDR3 length: 15 residues. Germline lookup yields CDR1 DFQATT and CDR2 SNEGSKA (reference sequence). The V end was cut by 0 bases, the J end by 2 bases, with 11 bases between.